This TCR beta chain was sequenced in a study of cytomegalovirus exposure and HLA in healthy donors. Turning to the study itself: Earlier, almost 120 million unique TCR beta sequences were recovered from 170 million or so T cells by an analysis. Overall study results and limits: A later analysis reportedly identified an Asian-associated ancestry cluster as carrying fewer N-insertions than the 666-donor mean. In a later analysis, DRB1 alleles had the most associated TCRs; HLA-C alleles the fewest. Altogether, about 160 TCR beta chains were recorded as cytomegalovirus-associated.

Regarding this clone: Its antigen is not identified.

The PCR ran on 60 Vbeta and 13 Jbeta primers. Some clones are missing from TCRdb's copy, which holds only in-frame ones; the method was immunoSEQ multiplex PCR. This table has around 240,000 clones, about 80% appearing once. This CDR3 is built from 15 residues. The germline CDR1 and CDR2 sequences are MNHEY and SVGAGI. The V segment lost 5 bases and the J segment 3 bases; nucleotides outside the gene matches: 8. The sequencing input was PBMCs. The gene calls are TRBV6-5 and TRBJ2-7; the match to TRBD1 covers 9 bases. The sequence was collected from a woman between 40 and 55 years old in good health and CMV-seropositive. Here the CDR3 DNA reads TGTGCCAGCAGTCCCGGGACAGGGTCTCGCTACGAGCAGTACTTC. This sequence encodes CASSPGTGSRYEQYF.